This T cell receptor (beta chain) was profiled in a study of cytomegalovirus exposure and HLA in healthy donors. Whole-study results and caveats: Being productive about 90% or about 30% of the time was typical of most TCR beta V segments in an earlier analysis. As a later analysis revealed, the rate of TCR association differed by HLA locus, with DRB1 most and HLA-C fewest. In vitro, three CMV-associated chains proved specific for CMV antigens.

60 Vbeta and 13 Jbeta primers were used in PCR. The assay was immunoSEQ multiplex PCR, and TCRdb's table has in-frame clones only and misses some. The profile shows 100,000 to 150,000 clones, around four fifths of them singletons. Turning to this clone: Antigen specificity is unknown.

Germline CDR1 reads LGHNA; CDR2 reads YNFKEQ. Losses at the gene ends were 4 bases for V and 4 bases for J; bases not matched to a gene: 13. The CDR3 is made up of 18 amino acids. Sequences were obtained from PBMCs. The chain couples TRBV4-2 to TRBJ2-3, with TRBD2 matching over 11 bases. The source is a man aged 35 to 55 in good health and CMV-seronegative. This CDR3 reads CASSLKGGTSGSPDTQYF. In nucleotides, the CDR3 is TGTGCCAGCAGCCTTAAAGGGGGAACTAGCGGGAGTCCAGATACGCAGTATTTT.